Below are 23 T cell receptor beta chains sequenced from a single sample in a study of blood T cell repertoires in COVID-19. Produced via immunoSEQ multiplex PCR; TCRdb's table is partial and in-frame only. The sample carries under 300,000 clones, over 65% recorded once. Sequenced material: peripheral blood. The receptors come from a woman of 80 years or more with acute or convalescent COVID-19.

The sample holds a few counts of this clone. The V call is TRBV5-6, the J call TRBJ2-7, with D perhaps TRBD1 (6 bases). Germline V gene lookup returns CDR1 SGHDT and CDR2 YYEEEE. Trimming took off 4 bases at V and 6 bases at J, with 17 bases between the two ends. This CDR3 spans 14 amino acids. CDR3 nucleotides: TGTGCCAGCAGCGAGCAGGGGACGATCGGCGAGCAGTACTTC. This translates into CASSEQGTIGEQYF. The whole variable domain, remainder taken from reference TRBV5-6 and TRBJ2-7, is DAGVTQSPTHLIKTRGQQVTLRCSPKSGHDTVSWYQQALGQGPQFIFQYYEEEERQRGNFPDRFSGHQFPNYSSELNVNALLLGDSALYLCASSEQGTIGEQYFGPGTRLTVT.

This sequence joins TRBV19 and TRBJ1-4, with no clear D. This CDR3 spans 16 amino acids. Germline CDR1 reads LNHDA; CDR2 reads SQIVND (reference sequence). Trimming removed 5 bases at V and 2 bases at J, with 15 bases between. As DNA, the CDR3 is TGTGCCAGTAGTTTCTCGTCGACACTTACTAATGAAAAACTGTTTTTT. Its protein product is CASSFSSTLTNEKLFF.

To note about this clone: The junction does not match germline at one end; this may be a read error. The chain has TRBV6-1 and TRBJ2-5; 9 bases align to TRBD2. This CDR3 is 15 amino acids long. The germline gives CDR1 MNHNS, CDR2 SASEGT. CDR3 in amino acids: CASREVAGVQETQYF. The CDR3 nucleotides are TGTGCCAGCAGGGAAGTAGCGGGAGTTCAAGAGACCCAGTACTTC.

The CDR3 sequence is CASSLRGGPMNTEAFF. CDR3 bases: TGTGCCAGCAGCTTACGCGGGGGCCCTATGAACACTGAAGCTTTCTTT. The chain has TRBV5-6 and TRBJ1-1, with D possibly matching TRBD1 (6 bases). The CDR3 length is 16 residues. Trimming shortened V by 2 bases and J by 0 bases, and 14 bases separated the two germline ends. Germline CDR1 SGHDT, CDR2 YYEEEE.

For the CDR3, the DNA is TGTGCCAGCAGTTCCCGACTAGCGGGGGGCCGATACAATGAGCAGTTCTTC. It specifies CASSSRLAGGRYNEQFF. The gene calls are TRBV27 and TRBJ2-1, with 13 bases identical to TRBD2. Germline CDR1 is MNHEY and CDR2 is SMNVEV (reference sequence). V shed 4 bases and J 4 bases; nucleotides not matched to a gene: 7. The CDR3 has 17 amino acids.

This clone has just a few counts. This CDR3 is CASSPRTGNTGELFF. The CDR3, as DNA: TGCGCCAGCAGCCCCCGGACAGGGAACACCGGGGAGCTGTTTTTT. The genes are TRBV4-1 and TRBJ2-2, with 7 positions matching TRBD1. This CDR3 region has 15 residues. CDR1 is MGHRA, CDR2 YSYEKL, per germline. Losses at the gene ends were 4 bases for V and 1 base for J; bases not matched to a gene: 3.

The rearrangement joins TRBV19 to TRBJ1-1; 8 nucleotides align to TRBD1. Per the germline V gene, CDR1 is LNHDA and CDR2 is SQIVND (reference sequence). With 4 bases clipped from V and 2 bases from J, the junction kept 3 bases outside the gene matches. This CDR3 contains 14 residues. CDR3 sequence: CASSRGQANTEAFF. Here the CDR3 DNA reads TGTGCCAGTAGTAGGGGACAGGCCAACACTGAAGCTTTCTTT.

J is TRBJ1-2 and V is TRBV19; D is ambiguous. The CDR3 has 13 amino acids. Trimming shortened V by 1 base and J by 7 bases, and 10 bases separated the two germline ends. The germline V gene has CDR1 LNHDA and CDR2 SQIVND (reference sequence). The CDR3 reads CASSIVGGFGYTF. CDR3 coding DNA: TGTGCCAGTAGTATAGTTGGAGGGTTTGGCTACACCTTC.

The chain recombines TRBV5-1 with TRBJ1-1, with TRBD1 matching 12 bases. Trimming took 0 bases from V and 5 from J; bases not matched to a gene: 8. The CDR3 totals 17 residues. The germline V gene encodes CDR1 SGHRS and CDR2 YFSETQ. CDR3 DNA sequence: TGCGCCAGCAGCTTGGCCGCCATGGGACAGGGGGCAACTGAAGCTTTCTTT. Amino acids: CASSLAAMGQGATEAFF. The full variable domain, completed using reference TRBV5-1 and TRBJ1-1, is KAGVTQTPRYLIKTRGQQVTLSCSPISGHRSVSWYQQTPGQGLQFLFEYFSETQRNKGNFPGRFSGRQFSNSRSEMNVSTLELGDSALYLCASSLAAMGQGATEAFFGQGTRLTVV.

The V gene is TRBV12-3 or TRBV12-4, the J gene TRBJ1-6; D remains ambiguous. The CDR3 is made up of 13 amino acids. V shed 2 bases and J shed 11 bases, with 10 bases lying between them. The CDR3 here is CASSLRGGAPLHF. The CDR3 nucleotides are TGTGCCAGCAGTTTACGGGGAGGCGCACCCCTCCACTTT.

This clone was seen only once. The rearrangement links TRBV2 to TRBJ2-7; possibly TRBD2 for D (5 bases). Trimming stripped 7 bases from V and 9 bases from J, with 19 bases between. The CDR3 contains 13 residues. CDR1 and CDR2 from the germline V gene are SNHLY and FYNNEI. CDR3: CASTGYEFSRQYF. The CDR3 nucleotides read TGTGCCAGCACGGGATACGAGTTTTCGCGGCAGTACTTC.

A few counts support this clone. The chain carries TRBV6-6 and TRBJ2-3; 10 bases are shared with TRBD2. V shed 5 bases, J shed 8 bases, and the junction held 10 bases outside the gene matches. This CDR3 has 15 amino acids. In germline, CDR1 is MNHNY, CDR2 SVGAGI (reference sequence). CDR3 in DNA: TGTGCCAGCAGTCAGACTAGCGGGTTACTGGTTACGCAGTATTTT. Translating gives CASSQTSGLLVTQYF.

The V gene is TRBV2, the J gene TRBJ2-2; possibly TRBD2 for D (5 bases). V lost 3 bases and J lost 5, with 10 bases in between. The germline CDR1 and CDR2 sequences are SNHLY and FYNNEI. The CDR3 totals 14 residues. CDR3 region: CASSDQLETGELFF. In nucleotides, the CDR3 is TGTGCCAGCAGTGACCAACTAGAGACCGGGGAGCTGTTTTTT. The variable domain in full, completed from reference TRBV2 and TRBJ2-2, reads EPEVTQTPSHQVTQMGQEVILRCVPISNHLYFYWYRQILGQKVEFLVSFYNNEISEKSEIFDDQFSVERPDGSNFTLKIRSTKLEDSAMYFCASSDQLETGELFFGEGSRLTVL.

The chain employs TRBV10-2 and TRBJ2-3; TRBD2 agrees at 15 bases. Per germline, CDR1 WSHSY and CDR2 SAAADI. The CDR3 contains 17 residues. V was pared by 6 bases and J by 0 bases, with 4 bases of the junction left unmatched. The CDR3 DNA reads TGCGCCAGCAGAGGACTAGCGGGGGGGATCAGCACAGATACGCAGTATTTT. Protein: CASRGLAGGISTDTQYF.

This sequence joins TRBV6-5 and TRBJ2-7; 11 bases agree with TRBD2. The CDR3 is 14 residues long. With V trimmed by 4 bases and J by 4 bases, 3 bases remained unmatched. Germline CDR1 is MNHEY and CDR2 is SVGAGI. The chain's CDR3 is CASSLASGGYEQYF. The CDR3 DNA reads as TGTGCCAGCAGTTTAGCTAGCGGGGGGTACGAGCAGTACTTC.

CDR3: CASTRPGDYLLKHGYTF. The CDR3 region has the DNA TGTGCCAGCACCCGGCCGGGGGACTACCTCCTCAAACATGGCTACACCTTC. The chain couples TRBV19 to TRBJ1-2, with TRBD1 as a possible D gene (5 bases). The CDR3 spans 17 residues. V was shortened by 9 bases and J by 6 bases, with 29 bases between the two germline ends. Germline V gene sequence: CDR1 LNHDA, CDR2 SQIVND (reference sequence).

This rearrangement joins TRBV7-2 to TRBJ2-7, with 9 nucleotides matching TRBD2. Germline V gives CDR1 SGHTA, CDR2 FQGNSA. V gave up 3 bases and J gave up 4 bases; unmatched junction bases: 7. CDR3 size: 15 residues. The DNA of the CDR3 is TGTGCCAGCAGCTTTCCCGCTAGCGGGGTTTACGAGCAGTACTTC. Protein product: CASSFPASGVYEQYF.

The chain's CDR3 is CASSTGSRGRMIGANVLTF. As DNA, the CDR3 is TGTGCCAGCAGCACAGGGTCCAGGGGGCGGATGATTGGGGCCAACGTCCTGACTTTC. V usage is TRBV7-3 and J usage is TRBJ2-6; 8 nucleotides line up with TRBD1. Germline V lookup: CDR1 SGHTA, CDR2 FQGTGA. V gave up 5 bases and J gave up 3 bases; unmatched junction bases: 15. The CDR3 is 19 residues long.

This clone was recorded only once. The V and J genes are TRBV18 and TRBJ1-6; 8 bases are a match to TRBD1. The CDR3 totals 14 residues. The germline gives CDR1 KGHSH, CDR2 LQKENI. With 4 bases clipped from V and 9 bases from J, the junction kept 5 bases outside the gene matches. CDR3 DNA sequence: TGTGCCAGCTCACAAGGACAGGGTCCTTCACCCCTCCACTTT. This codes for CASSQGQGPSPLHF. The complete variable domain, with remaining parts taken from reference TRBV18 and TRBJ1-6, reads NAGVMQNPRHLVRRRGQEARLRCSPMKGHSHVYWYRQLPEEGLKFMVYLQKENIIDESGMPKERFSAEFPKEGPSILRIQQVVRGDSAAYFCASSQGQGPSPLHFGNGTRLTVT.

The chain uses TRBV3-1 (or the pseudogene TRBV3-2) and TRBJ2-1; 12 nucleotides match TRBD2. CDR3 size: 15 residues. V lost 1 base and J lost 9; bases outside the gene matches: 4. Germline-derived CDR1 and CDR2 are LGHDT and YNNKEL (reference sequence). The CDR3, as DNA: TGTGCCAGCAGCCAAGTCCTAGCGGGAGGGGGTGAGCAGTTCTTC. Translating it yields CASSQVLAGGGEQFF.

V is TRBV13 and J is TRBJ1-1, with unresolved D. Germline values: CDR1 PRHDT, CDR2 FYEKMQ (reference sequence). There are 14 residues in the CDR3. The V end was cut by 3 bases, the J end by 1 base, with 9 bases between. This CDR3 reads CASSFLTGNTEAFF. In nucleotides, the CDR3 is TGTGCCAGCAGCTTCTTGACTGGGAACACTGAAGCTTTCTTT.

The chain recombines TRBV19 with TRBJ1-5, with 10 bases identical to TRBD1. V lost 6 bases and J lost 4; bases outside the gene matches: 9. The germline CDR1 and CDR2 sequences are LNHDA and SQIVND (reference sequence). This CDR3 has 16 residues. CDR3 in amino acids: CASSQRQGAVNQPQHF. CDR3 coding DNA: TGTGCCAGTAGCCAAAGACAGGGGGCGGTTAATCAGCCCCAGCATTTT.

The rearrangement joins TRBV28 to TRBJ1-2; no clear D. The CDR3 covers 11 residues. The germline V gene encodes CDR1 MDHEN and CDR2 SYDVKM. Trimming took 8 bases from V and 2 from J, leaving 6 bases between them. The CDR3 reads CASSQNYGYTF. In DNA form, the CDR3 reads TGTGCCAGCTCTCAGAACTATGGCTACACCTTC.